This entry lists 30 T cell receptor beta chains sequenced from one sample in a study of T cells expressing NK-cell markers. TCRdb reprocessed the 5' RACE reads, keeping one entry per CDR3 protein, no DNA. The sample shows some 410,000 distinct CDR3 sequences, and approximately 7% sits with its ten largest clones. Sequencing input: blood T cells: a sorted CD56 or NKG2C T cell subset, CD4+ or CD8+ T cells, or bulk PBMC T cells (not recorded which). The receptor source for this set is a woman between 18 and 70 years old in good health.

The V call is TRBV5-1, the J call TRBJ2-7. Germline CDR1 and CDR2: SGHRS and YFSETQ. This CDR3 contains 15 residues. CDR3 sequence: CASSLGTAADYEQYF.

J is TRBJ2-7 and V is TRBV12-3 or TRBV12-4. CDR3 length equals 12 residues. The CDR3 here is CASSPTIHEQYF.

This chain links TRBV3-1 with TRBJ2-3; TCRdb names TRBD1, which stays unverified in the absence of DNA. This CDR3 is built from 20 residues. From germline, CDR1 is LGHDT and CDR2 YNNKEL (reference sequence). CDR3 loop: CASSQDPGPGFEASTDTQYF.

This sequence joins TRBV14 and TRBJ2-1; TCRdb outputs TRBD2, but without DNA this stays unchecked. The CDR3 is 11 residues long. CDR1 and CDR2 (germline): SGHDN, FVKESK. CDR3 in amino acids: CASSQRGLQFF.

The chain couples TRBV25-1 to TRBJ2-1; TCRdb reports TRBD2, a call that lacks DNA to check it against. The length of the CDR3 is 15 residues. Germline V lookup: CDR1 MGHDK, CDR2 SYGVNS. The CDR3 sequence is CASTEAGPNYNEQFF.

The chain combines TRBV20-1 with TRBJ1-3. CDR1 and CDR2 (germline): DFQATT, SNEGSKA (reference sequence). This CDR3 spans 13 amino acids. This chain's CDR3 is CSARGVSGNTIYF.

The chain combines TRBV20-1 with TRBJ2-5; TCRdb picks TRBD2, but there is no DNA to check that call. There are 15 residues in the CDR3. CDR1 is DFQATT and CDR2 is SNEGSKA in the germline V gene (reference sequence). The CDR3 reads CSATGTSGGGETQYF.

This rearrangement joins TRBV4-3 to TRBJ2-5; with no DNA, the TCRdb D assignment of TRBD1 cannot be verified. Germline V gene sequence: CDR1 LGHNA, CDR2 YSLEER. The CDR3 consists of 14 residues. The CDR3 loop reads CASSPYPGQETQYF.

V and J are TRBV12-3 or TRBV12-4 and TRBJ2-2; TCRdb's D gene call, TRBD2, goes unchecked for lack of DNA. CDR3 length: 14 residues. The CDR3 sequence: CASSSGKNTGELFF.

The V call is TRBV11-2, the J call TRBJ2-2; TCRdb proposes TRBD2, but this gene call is untestable without DNA. CDR3 length: 16 residues. Germline values: CDR1 SGHAT, CDR2 FQNNGV. The CDR3 loop is CASSPGLADSTGELFF.

This chain uses TRBV11-2 with TRBJ2-7; TCRdb picks TRBD1, but there is no DNA to check that call. The length of the CDR3 is 13 residues. Germline CDR1 is SGHAT and CDR2 is FQNNGV. The chain's CDR3 is CASADRVPYEQYF.

The rearrangement joins TRBV7-2 to TRBJ2-2; there is no DNA to check the TCRdb D call of TRBD1. Germline CDR1 is SGHTA and CDR2 is FQGNSA. The CDR3 sequence is 15 residues long. The CDR3 spells CASSLRGSNTGELFF.

The J gene is TRBJ1-1, the V gene TRBV10-3; TCRdb names TRBD1, which stays unverified in the absence of DNA. CDR1 is ENHRY, CDR2 SYGVKD, per germline. The CDR3 contains 13 residues. CDR3 residues: CAITGGEDTEAFF.

The CDR3 sequence is CSADTGLATGTDTQYF. The V and J genes are TRBV20-1 and TRBJ2-3; TCRdb reports TRBD2, a call that lacks DNA to check it against. The CDR3 is made up of 16 amino acids. CDR1 is DFQATT, CDR2 SNEGSKA, per germline (reference sequence).

The J gene is TRBJ2-2, the V gene TRBV28; there is no DNA to check the TCRdb D call of TRBD2. The CDR3 has 13 residues. Germline V CDR1 and CDR2: MDHEN, SYDVKM. The CDR3 sequence: CATLGPNTGELFF.

V gene TRBV5-6 combines with J gene TRBJ2-3; the TRBD2 assignment by TCRdb is unverifiable without DNA. The CDR3 covers 20 residues. The germline gives CDR1 SGHDT, CDR2 YYEEEE. The CDR3 spells CASSLGQLRGVFISTDTQYF.

The chain has TRBV7-8 and TRBJ2-7; with no DNA, the TCRdb D assignment of TRBD2 cannot be verified. In germline, CDR1 is SGHVS, CDR2 FQNEAQ. CDR3 length: 13 amino acids. The CDR3 here is CASSLVEGENWNF.

The rearrangement joins TRBV12-3 or TRBV12-4 to TRBJ2-1; TCRdb calls TRBD2, which cannot be checked without DNA. The CDR3 spans 14 residues. The CDR3 sequence is CASRTSGSIYEQFF.

The V gene is TRBV20-1, the J gene TRBJ1-3. The germline CDR1 and CDR2 sequences are DFQATT and SNEGSKA (reference sequence). The length of the CDR3 is 15 residues. The CDR3 reads CSARDRLGGGNTIYF.

The chain joins TRBV11-2 to TRBJ2-7. Germline loops: CDR1 SGHAT, CDR2 FQNNGV. The CDR3 runs to 14 residues. The CDR3 sequence: CASSLARAPDEQYF.

This chain connects TRBV19 to TRBJ1-3; TCRdb calls TRBD1, which cannot be checked without DNA. CDR1 is LNHDA and CDR2 is SQIVND in the germline V gene (reference sequence). This CDR3 has 14 residues. CDR3 sequence reads: CASSVPGYGNTIYF. The whole variable domain, remainder taken from reference TRBV19 and TRBJ1-3, is DGGITQSPKYLFRKEGQNVTLSCEQNLNHDAMYWYRQDPGQGLRLIYYSQIVNDFQKGDIAEGYSVSREKKESFPLTVTSAQKNPTAFYLCASSVPGYGNTIYFGEGSWLTVV.

The rearrangement uses TRBV10-3 and TRBJ2-2; the D gene TCRdb calls, TRBD1, cannot be checked with no DNA. CDR3 length equals 13 residues. Per the germline V gene, CDR1 is ENHRY and CDR2 is SYGVKD. CDR3 in amino acids: CAIGSTGTGELFF.

The gene calls are TRBV4-2 and TRBJ1-2; TCRdb's D call of TRBD1 is untestable without DNA. The length of the CDR3 is 15 residues. Germline values: CDR1 LGHNA, CDR2 YNFKEQ. The CDR3 sequence: CASSPPWTESSGYTF.

The chain joins TRBV6-5 to TRBJ1-1. The CDR3 spans 13 residues. From germline, CDR1 is MNHEY and CDR2 SVGAGI. Here the CDR3 reads CASSYEEGTEAFF.

V and J are TRBV20-1 and TRBJ1-5; TCRdb selects TRBD1, and the lack of DNA leaves this call unchecked. There are 18 residues in the CDR3. The germline CDR1 and CDR2 sequences are DFQATT and SNEGSKA (reference sequence). The CDR3 region is CSARDEHLGSGGNQPQHF.

CDR3: CASSLELRPQETQYF. The V gene is TRBV12-3 or TRBV12-4, the J gene TRBJ2-5. The CDR3 contains 15 residues.

The chain joins TRBV7-6 to TRBJ2-5; without DNA, the TCRdb call of TRBD1 cannot be checked. The CDR3 runs 16 residues. From germline, CDR1 is SGHVS and CDR2 FNYEAQ. The CDR3: CASSLALAGGGKTQYF.

J is TRBJ2-5 and V is TRBV7-9; TCRdb lists TRBD2, though no DNA is available to test this call. Germline CDR1 SEHNR, CDR2 FQNEAQ (reference sequence). This CDR3 contains 16 residues. CDR3 sequence reads: CASSPTTSGDQETQYF.

The chain employs TRBV5-1 and TRBJ2-1; the TCRdb D gene call, TRBD1, has no DNA to confirm it. Germline V gene sequence: CDR1 SGHRS, CDR2 YFSETQ. The CDR3 consists of 15 residues. CDR3 loop: CASSFPYGAGTEQFF.

The chain uses TRBV4-3 and TRBJ2-3; TCRdb's D call of TRBD2 is untestable without DNA. Germline V gives CDR1 LGHNA, CDR2 YSLEER. The CDR3 consists of 16 residues. This CDR3 is CASSPGTSGYTDTQYF.